This T cell receptor beta chain came from a study of immune cell composition in non-small cell lung cancer. Whole-study results and caveats: Around 80% of squamous and approximately 30% of adenocarcinoma cases had tumour-associated clones >0.5%. Lung squamous cell carcinoma tumours had significantly higher top 10 clone scores and productive clonality than lung adenocarcinoma.

A word on this clone: The target antigen is unknown.

Genomic DNA came from frozen unsorted single-cell suspensions. The data were produced by immunoSEQ multiplex PCR, yet TCRdb's version contains in-frame clones alone and is incomplete. The sample holds thousands of clones, 68% seen once. The V gene end was trimmed by 5 bases and the J gene end by 4 bases; junction bases not matched to a gene: 4. CDR3 length: 14 residues. Germline loops: CDR1 SGHTA, CDR2 FQGNSA. The sequence was obtained from a human donor with non-small cell lung cancer. The sample consisted of lung tumor tissue. The chain employs TRBV7-2 and TRBJ2-1; 8 bases are shared with TRBD2. The chain's CDR3 is CASSGRGVYNEQFF. The DNA of the CDR3 is TGTGCCAGCAGCGGGCGGGGGGTATACAATGAGCAGTTCTTC.